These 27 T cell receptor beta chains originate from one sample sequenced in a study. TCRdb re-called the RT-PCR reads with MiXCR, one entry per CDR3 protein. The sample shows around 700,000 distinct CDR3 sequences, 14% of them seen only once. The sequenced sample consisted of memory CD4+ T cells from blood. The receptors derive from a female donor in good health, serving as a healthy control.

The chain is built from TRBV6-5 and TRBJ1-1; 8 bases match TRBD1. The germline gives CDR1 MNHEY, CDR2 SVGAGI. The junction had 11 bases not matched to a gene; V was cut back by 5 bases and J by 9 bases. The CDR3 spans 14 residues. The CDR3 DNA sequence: TGTGCCAGCAGTACTACCCGGACAGGGAGGCAAGCTTTCTTT. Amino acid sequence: CASSTTRTGRQAFF.

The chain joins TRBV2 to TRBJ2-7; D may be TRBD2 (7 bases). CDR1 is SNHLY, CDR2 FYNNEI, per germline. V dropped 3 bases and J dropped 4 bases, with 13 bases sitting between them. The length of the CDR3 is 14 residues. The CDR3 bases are TGTGCCAGCAGTGATGGGGGGGCGGGGTACGAGCAGTACTTC. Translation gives CASSDGGAGYEQYF.

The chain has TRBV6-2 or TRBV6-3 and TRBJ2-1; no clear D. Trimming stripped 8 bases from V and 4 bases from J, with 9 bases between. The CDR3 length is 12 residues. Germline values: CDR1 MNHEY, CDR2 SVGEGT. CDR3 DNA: TGTGCCAGCGGGGAAACATACAATGAGCAGTTCTTC. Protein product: CASGETYNEQFF.

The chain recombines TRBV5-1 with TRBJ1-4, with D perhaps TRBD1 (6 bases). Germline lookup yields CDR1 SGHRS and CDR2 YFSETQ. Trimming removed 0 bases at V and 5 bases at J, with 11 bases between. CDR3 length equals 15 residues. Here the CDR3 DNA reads TGCGCCAGCAGCTTGGCGGTGCAGGGGAATGAAAAACTGTTTTTT. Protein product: CASSLAVQGNEKLFF.

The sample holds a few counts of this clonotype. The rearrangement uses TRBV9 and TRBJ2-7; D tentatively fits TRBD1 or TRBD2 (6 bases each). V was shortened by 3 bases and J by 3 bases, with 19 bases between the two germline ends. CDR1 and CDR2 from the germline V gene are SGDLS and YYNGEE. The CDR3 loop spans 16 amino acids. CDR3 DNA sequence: TGTGCCAGCAGCGCACCCAAAGGGGGGAGTAACTACGAGCAGTACTTC. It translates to CASSAPKGGSNYEQYF.

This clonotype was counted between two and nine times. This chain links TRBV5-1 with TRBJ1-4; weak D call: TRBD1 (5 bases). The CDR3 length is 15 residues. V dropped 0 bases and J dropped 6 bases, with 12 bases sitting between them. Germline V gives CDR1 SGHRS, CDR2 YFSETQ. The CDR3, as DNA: TGCGCCAGCAGCTTGGGGACACTCCTTTATGAAAAACTGTTTTTT. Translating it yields CASSLGTLLYEKLFF.

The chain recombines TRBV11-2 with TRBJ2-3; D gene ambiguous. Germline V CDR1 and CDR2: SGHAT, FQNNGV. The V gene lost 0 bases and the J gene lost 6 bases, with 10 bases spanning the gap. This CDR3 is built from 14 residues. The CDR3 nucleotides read TGTGCCAGCAGCTTAGATTTATATTCGGATACGCAGTATTTT. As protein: CASSLDLYSDTQYF.

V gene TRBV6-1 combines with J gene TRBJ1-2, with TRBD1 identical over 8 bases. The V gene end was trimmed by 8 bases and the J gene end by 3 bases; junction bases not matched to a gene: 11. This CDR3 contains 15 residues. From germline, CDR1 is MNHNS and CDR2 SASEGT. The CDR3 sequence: CASSRPGQGDYGYTF. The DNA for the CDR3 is TGTGCCAGCTCCCGGCCAGGACAGGGCGACTATGGCTACACCTTC.

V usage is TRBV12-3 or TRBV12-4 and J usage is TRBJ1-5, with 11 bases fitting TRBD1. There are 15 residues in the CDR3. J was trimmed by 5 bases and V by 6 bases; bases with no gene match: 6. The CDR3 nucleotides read TGTGCCAGCAGCCGTAGGGACAGGGGGGATCAGCCCCAGCATTTT. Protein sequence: CASSRRDRGDQPQHF.

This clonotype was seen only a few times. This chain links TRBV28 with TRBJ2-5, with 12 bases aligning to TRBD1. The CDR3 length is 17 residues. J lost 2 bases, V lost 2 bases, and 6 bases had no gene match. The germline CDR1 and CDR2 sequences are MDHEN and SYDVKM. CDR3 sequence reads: CASSLPRDRGRQETQYF. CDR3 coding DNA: TGTGCCAGCAGTTTACCGCGGGACAGGGGGCGACAAGAGACCCAGTACTTC.

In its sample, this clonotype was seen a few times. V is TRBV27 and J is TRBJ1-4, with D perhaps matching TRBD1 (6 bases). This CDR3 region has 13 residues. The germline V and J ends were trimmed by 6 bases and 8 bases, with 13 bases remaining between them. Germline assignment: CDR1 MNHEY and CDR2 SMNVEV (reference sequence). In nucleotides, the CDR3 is TGTGCCAGCAGGGGGGCAGACCACGAAAAACTGTTTTTT. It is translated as CASRGADHEKLFF. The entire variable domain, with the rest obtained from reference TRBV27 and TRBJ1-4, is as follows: EAQVTQNPRYLITVTGKKLTVTCSQNMNHEYMSWYRQDPGLGLRQIYYSMNVEVTDKGDVPEGYKVSRKEKRNFPLILESPSPNQTSLYFCASRGADHEKLFFGSGTQLSVL.

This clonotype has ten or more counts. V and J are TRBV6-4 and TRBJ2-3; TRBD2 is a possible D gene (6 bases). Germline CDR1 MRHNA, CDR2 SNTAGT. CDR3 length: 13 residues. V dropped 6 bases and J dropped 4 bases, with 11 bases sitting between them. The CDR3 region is CASSPRLADTQYF. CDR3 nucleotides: TGTGCCAGCAGCCCCCGACTAGCAGATACGCAGTATTTT.

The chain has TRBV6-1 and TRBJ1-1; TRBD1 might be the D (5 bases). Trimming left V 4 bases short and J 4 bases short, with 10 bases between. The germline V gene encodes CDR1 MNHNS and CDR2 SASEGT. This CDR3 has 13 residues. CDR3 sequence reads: CASSGQPGTEAFF. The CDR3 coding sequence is TGTGCCAGCAGTGGACAGCCAGGCACTGAAGCTTTCTTT.

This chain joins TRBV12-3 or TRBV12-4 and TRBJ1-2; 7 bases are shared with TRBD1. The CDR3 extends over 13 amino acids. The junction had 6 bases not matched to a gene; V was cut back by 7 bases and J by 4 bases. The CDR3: CASIRQGGYGYTF. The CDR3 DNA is TGTGCCAGCATCCGACAGGGTGGCTATGGCTACACCTTC.

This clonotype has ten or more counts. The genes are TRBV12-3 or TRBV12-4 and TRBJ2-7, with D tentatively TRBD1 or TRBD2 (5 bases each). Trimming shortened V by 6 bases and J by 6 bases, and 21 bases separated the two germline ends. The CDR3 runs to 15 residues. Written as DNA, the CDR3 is TGTGCCAGCAGATCCGGGACGGACGCTTCGGGCGAGCAGTACTTC. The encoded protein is CASRSGTDASGEQYF.

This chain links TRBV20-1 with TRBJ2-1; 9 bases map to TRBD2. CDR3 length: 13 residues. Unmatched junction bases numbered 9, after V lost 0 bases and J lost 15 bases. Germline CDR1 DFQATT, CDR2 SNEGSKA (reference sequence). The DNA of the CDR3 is TGCAGTGCTAGAGATAGCCTAGCGGGGTTGTCGTTCTTC. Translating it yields CSARDSLAGLSFF.

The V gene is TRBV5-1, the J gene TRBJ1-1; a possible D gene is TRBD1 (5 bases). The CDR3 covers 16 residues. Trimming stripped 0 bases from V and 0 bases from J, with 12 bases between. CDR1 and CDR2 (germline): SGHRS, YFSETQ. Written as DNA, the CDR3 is TGCGCCAGCAGCTTGGGTTCTGGGGCTTTGAACACTGAAGCTTTCTTT. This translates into CASSLGSGALNTEAFF.

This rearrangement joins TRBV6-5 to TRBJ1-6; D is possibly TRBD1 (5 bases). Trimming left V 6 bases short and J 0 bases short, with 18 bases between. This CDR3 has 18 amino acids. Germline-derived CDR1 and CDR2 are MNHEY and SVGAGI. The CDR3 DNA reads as TGTGCCAGCAGCACTGCAACTGGGGGGAGCTCCTATAATTCACCCCTCCACTTT. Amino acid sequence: CASSTATGGSSYNSPLHF.

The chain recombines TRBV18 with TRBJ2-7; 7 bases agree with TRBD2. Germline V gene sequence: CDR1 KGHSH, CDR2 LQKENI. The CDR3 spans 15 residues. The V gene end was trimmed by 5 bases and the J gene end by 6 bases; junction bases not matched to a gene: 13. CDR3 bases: TGTGCCAGCTCAATTTCGGGAGGTCAGGGAGGCGAGCAGTACTTC. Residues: CASSISGGQGGEQYF.

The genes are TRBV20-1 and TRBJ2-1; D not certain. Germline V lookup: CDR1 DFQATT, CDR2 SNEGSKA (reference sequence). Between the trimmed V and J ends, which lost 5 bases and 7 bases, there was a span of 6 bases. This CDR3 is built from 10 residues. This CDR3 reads CSAPGNEQFF. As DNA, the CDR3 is TGCAGTGCTCCAGGTAATGAGCAGTTCTTC.

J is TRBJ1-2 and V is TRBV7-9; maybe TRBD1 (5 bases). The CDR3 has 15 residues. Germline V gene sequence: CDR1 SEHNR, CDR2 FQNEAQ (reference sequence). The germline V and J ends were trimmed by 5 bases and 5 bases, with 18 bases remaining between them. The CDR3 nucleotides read TGTGCCAGCAGCCTCGAAGGCGGGACGGTTTATGGCTACACCTTC. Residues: CASSLEGGTVYGYTF.

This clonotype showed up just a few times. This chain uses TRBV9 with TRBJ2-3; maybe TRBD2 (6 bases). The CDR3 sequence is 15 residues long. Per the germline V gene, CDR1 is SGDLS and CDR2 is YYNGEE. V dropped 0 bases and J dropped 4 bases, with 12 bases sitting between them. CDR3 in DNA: TGTGCCAGCAGCGTAGTAGGCAGGGAGGCAGATACGCAGTATTTT. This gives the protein CASSVVGREADTQYF.

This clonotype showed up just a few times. CDR3 DNA: TGTGCCAGCTCCCCCTACTCTGGGCCCTACGAGCAGTACTTC. It encodes CASSPYSGPYEQYF. The gene calls are TRBV18 and TRBJ2-7; D is unclear. This CDR3 contains 14 residues. Germline V gene sequence: CDR1 KGHSH, CDR2 LQKENI. V gave up 6 bases and J gave up 2 bases, with 14 bases separating them.

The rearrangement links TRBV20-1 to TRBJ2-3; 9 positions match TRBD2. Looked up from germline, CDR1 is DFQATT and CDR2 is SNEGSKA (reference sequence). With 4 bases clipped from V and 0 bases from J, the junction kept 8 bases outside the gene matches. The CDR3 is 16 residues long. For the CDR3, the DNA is TGCAGTGCTATGGGACTAAGCGGGAGGAGCACAGATACGCAGTATTTT. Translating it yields CSAMGLSGRSTDTQYF.

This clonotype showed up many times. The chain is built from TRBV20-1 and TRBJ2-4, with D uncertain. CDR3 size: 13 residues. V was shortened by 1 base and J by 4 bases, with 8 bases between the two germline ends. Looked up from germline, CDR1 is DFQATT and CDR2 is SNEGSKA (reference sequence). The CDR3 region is CSARAPGKNIQYF. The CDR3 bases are TGCAGTGCTAGAGCCCCGGGTAAAAACATTCAGTACTTC.

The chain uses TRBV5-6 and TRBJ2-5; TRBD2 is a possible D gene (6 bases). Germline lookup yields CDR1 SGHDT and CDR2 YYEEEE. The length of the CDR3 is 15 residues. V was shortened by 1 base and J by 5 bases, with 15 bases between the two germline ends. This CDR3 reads CASSLMGGVGETQYF. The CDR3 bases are TGTGCCAGCAGCTTGATGGGGGGTGTGGGGGAGACCCAGTACTTC.

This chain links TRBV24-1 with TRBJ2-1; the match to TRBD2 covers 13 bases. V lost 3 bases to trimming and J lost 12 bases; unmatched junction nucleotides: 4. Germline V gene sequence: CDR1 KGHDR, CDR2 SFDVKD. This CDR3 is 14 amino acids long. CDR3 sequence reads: CATSDQRLAGGQFF. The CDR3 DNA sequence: TGTGCCACCAGTGATCAGCGACTAGCGGGAGGGCAGTTCTTC.